Listed below are T cell receptor beta chains from one sample, sequenced in a study of T-cell reconstitution after alpha-beta-depleted transplantation in children. In TCRdb, the PCR reads were re-called with MiXCR into one record per CDR3 protein. Of approximately 89,000 distinct CDR3 sequences listed, about 14% are singletons. This material consisted of PBMCs, mostly from graft donor cells, taken 180 days after TCRalphabeta/CD19-depleted stem cell transplant. Every receptor here comes from a male patient between 2 and 10 years old who had a stem cell transplant for acute lymphoblastic leukemia, so the T cells may come from the graft donor. CDR3s include the opening cysteine and the closing phenylalanine or tryptophan. D genes are given only for firm matches. A row's size may be missing; if present it is once, few, many or a size class.

cdr3_length	j_call	clone_size	v_call	d_call	cdr3_aa	cdr3_nt
13	TRBJ1-1	many	TRBV5-1	TRBD1	CASSLDRGTEAFF	TGCGCCAGCAGCTTGGACAGGGGCACTGAAGCTTTCTTT
15	TRBJ1-3	few	TRBV5-1	-	CASSPRVGAGNTIYF	TGCGCCAGCAGCCCCCGCGTGGGGGCTGGAAACACCATATATTTT
15	TRBJ1-6	many	TRBV4-2	-	CASSQDIRGNSPLHF	TGTGCCAGCAGCCAAGATATTAGGGGCAATTCACCCCTCCACTTT
16	TRBJ2-7	many	TRBV12-5	TRBD1	CASGLAGTGIPYEQYF	TGTGCTAGTGGTTTGGCGGGGACAGGGATTCCCTACGAGCAGTACTTC
17	TRBJ2-2	-	TRBV10-3	-	CAGSSHYQGFGTGELFF	TGTGCCGGAAGCTCACACTACCAGGGATTTGGCACCGGGGAGCTGTTTTTT
15	TRBJ1-6	many	TRBV9	-	CASSVATVLNSPLHF	TGTGCCAGCAGCGTAGCTACGGTCTTAAATTCACCCCTCCACTTT
14	TRBJ2-7	-	TRBV20-1	TRBD1	CSAQGTGISYEQYF	TGCAGTGCTCAAGGGACAGGCATCTCCTACGAGCAGTACTTC
14	TRBJ2-3	many	TRBV12-3/TRBV12-4	-	CASSLRGRTDTQYF	TGTGCCAGCAGTTTACGGGGACGCACAGATACGCAGTATTTT
11	TRBJ1-2	few	TRBV6-5	-	CASLGSYGYTF	TGTGCCAGTCTGGGCAGCTATGGCTACACCTTC
16	TRBJ2-1	-	TRBV20-1	TRBD2	CSARDPAGGAYNEQFF	TGCAGTGCTAGAGATCCGGCGGGGGGGGCCTACAATGAGCAGTTCTTC
16	TRBJ1-3	-	TRBV18	-	CASSPTATETGNTIYF	TGTGCCAGCTCACCCACTGCGACGGAGACTGGAAACACCATATATTTT
13	TRBJ2-1	-	TRBV7-2	-	CASSPGTSNEQFF	TGTGCCAGCAGCCCTGGGACAAGTAATGAGCAGTTCTTC
15	TRBJ1-5	-	TRBV5-1	TRBD1	CASSQTGGSNQPQHF	TGCGCCAGCAGCCAGACAGGGGGGAGCAATCAGCCCCAGCATTTT
13	TRBJ2-5	-	TRBV20-1	TRBD2	CSARYRGGETQYF	TGCAGTGCTAGATACCGGGGGGGAGAGACCCAGTACTTC
15	TRBJ2-3	-	TRBV10-3	-	CAISESVSRTDTQYF	TGTGCCATCAGTGAGTCTGTCAGCCGTACAGATACGCAGTATTTT
11	TRBJ2-3	few	TRBV12-3/TRBV12-4	-	CASRSGDTQYF	TGTGCCAGCAGGTCAGGGGATACGCAGTATTTT
12	TRBJ2-4	few	TRBV7-8	-	CASSPSRSSQYF	TGTGCCAGCAGCCCATCTAGGTCCTCGCAGTACTTC
16	TRBJ1-5	-	TRBV18	TRBD1	CASSPEVGGFNQPQHF	TGTGCCAGCTCCCCAGAGGTAGGGGGCTTCAATCAGCCCCAGCATTTT
18	TRBJ2-5	few	TRBV15	-	CATSGGWLAKGVKETQYF	TGTGCCACCAGCGGAGGGTGGCTAGCCAAAGGGGTCAAAGAGACCCAGTACTTC
13	TRBJ1-2	-	TRBV29-1	-	CSVEDNSSYGYTF	TGCAGCGTTGAAGATAATAGTAGCTATGGCTACACCTTC
16	TRBJ2-2	few	TRBV30	-	CAWGKKTASNTGELFF	TGTGCCTGGGGGAAAAAGACAGCCAGTAACACCGGGGAGCTGTTTTTT
15	TRBJ1-1	few	TRBV4-2	-	CASSQDGEGFTEAFF	TGTGCCAGCAGCCAAGACGGGGAAGGGTTTACTGAAGCTTTCTTT
15	TRBJ2-1	few	TRBV9	-	CASSLGGEAYNEQFF	TGTGCCAGCAGCTTAGGGGGAGAGGCCTACAATGAGCAGTTCTTC